Listed below are T cell receptor beta chains from one sample, sequenced in a study of OX40 agonist ivuxolimab in advanced cancers. Profiling relied on immunoSEQ multiplex PCR, and the TCRdb table lists in-frame clones only, not all of them. The table has about 66,000 clones, around 80% seen once; the top ten hold less than 7.5%. The sequencing used CD4+ or CD8+ T cells sorted from blood, collected in a trial of the OX40 agonist ivuxolimab. These receptors all stem from an adult with an advanced solid tumor such as melanoma, head and neck, liver or kidney cancer. The CDR3 runs from the conserved cysteine through the conserved F or W. Each record gives: V gene, clone size, J gene, D gene, CDR3 protein, CDR3 DNA. D genes are given only for firm matches. The listing skips clone size in some rows; elsewhere it reads once, few, many or a size class.

v_call: TRBV6-5
clone_size: NA
j_call: TRBJ1-5
d_call: NA
cdr3_aa: CASSYSRSYQPQHF
cdr3_nt: TGTGCCAGCAGTTACTCGAGATCATATCAGCCCCAGCATTTT

v_call: TRBV6-6
clone_size: NA
j_call: TRBJ1-1
d_call: NA
cdr3_aa: CASSYRPQHENTEAFF
cdr3_nt: TGTGCCAGCAGTTACCGCCCTCAACACGAAAACACTGAAGCTTTCTTT

v_call: TRBV6-6
clone_size: NA
j_call: TRBJ2-4
d_call: NA
cdr3_aa: CASHSGAAKNIQYF
cdr3_nt: TGTGCCAGTCATTCAGGGGCGGCCAAAAACATTCAGTACTTC

v_call: TRBV6-6
clone_size: NA
j_call: TRBJ2-5
d_call: NA
cdr3_aa: CASSYPSDGKETQYF
cdr3_nt: TGTGCCAGCAGTTACCCGTCGGACGGGAAGGAGACCCAGTACTTC

v_call: TRBV5-1
clone_size: NA
j_call: TRBJ2-7
d_call: NA
cdr3_aa: CASSLAIPGPSNEQYF
cdr3_nt: TGCGCCAGCAGCTTGGCGATCCCAGGGCCGTCGAACGAGCAGTACTTC

v_call: TRBV19
clone_size: NA
j_call: TRBJ1-5
d_call: TRBD1
cdr3_aa: CATRDRDRQPQHF
cdr3_nt: TGTGCCACCCGGGACAGGGATAGGCAGCCCCAGCATTTT

v_call: TRBV9
clone_size: NA
j_call: TRBJ2-1
d_call: TRBD2
cdr3_aa: CASTSGTSGRLFF
cdr3_nt: TGTGCCAGCACCTCCGGGACTAGCGGTAGACTCTTCTTC

v_call: TRBV27
clone_size: NA
j_call: TRBJ2-7
d_call: NA
cdr3_aa: CASSYKGRGSYEQYF
cdr3_nt: TGTGCCAGCAGTTACAAGGGCAGGGGATCCTACGAGCAGTACTTC

v_call: TRBV7-2
clone_size: NA
j_call: TRBJ2-7
d_call: TRBD1
cdr3_aa: CASSSEGGQGYEQYF
cdr3_nt: TGTGCCAGCAGCTCAGAAGGGGGACAGGGCTACGAGCAGTACTTC

v_call: TRBV11-2
clone_size: NA
j_call: TRBJ2-7
d_call: NA
cdr3_aa: CASSRQEQKSYEQYF
cdr3_nt: TGTGCCAGCAGCCGACAGGAGCAGAAAAGCTACGAGCAGTACTTC

v_call: TRBV2
clone_size: few
j_call: TRBJ1-2
d_call: TRBD1
cdr3_aa: CASSEALRTGAGYTF
cdr3_nt: TGTGCCAGCAGTGAAGCGCTTCGGACAGGGGCTGGCTACACCTTC

v_call: TRBV19
clone_size: NA
j_call: TRBJ2-2
d_call: NA
cdr3_aa: CASYRPATGELFF
cdr3_nt: TGTGCCAGTTACAGACCGGCCACCGGGGAGCTGTTTTTT

v_call: TRBV15
clone_size: once
j_call: TRBJ2-6
d_call: NA
cdr3_aa: CATRVGAGANVLTF
cdr3_nt: TGTGCCACCAGGGTAGGGGCTGGGGCCAACGTCCTGACTTTC

v_call: TRBV4-1
clone_size: NA
j_call: TRBJ1-4
d_call: NA
cdr3_aa: CASSQDPRADEKLFF
cdr3_nt: TGCGCCAGCAGCCAAGATCCGCGGGCGGATGAAAAACTGTTTTTT

v_call: TRBV2
clone_size: once
j_call: TRBJ2-5
d_call: NA
cdr3_aa: CASSSRGYF
cdr3_nt: TGTGCCAGCAGTTCGCGCGGGTACTTC

v_call: TRBV6-6
clone_size: NA
j_call: TRBJ1-4
d_call: NA
cdr3_aa: CASSLFRQTSNEKLFF
cdr3_nt: TGTGCCAGCAGTCTTTTTCGACAGACGAGTAATGAAAAACTGTTTTTT

v_call: TRBV2
clone_size: NA
j_call: TRBJ1-5
d_call: NA
cdr3_aa: CASSGDGGYQPQHF
cdr3_nt: TGTGCCAGCAGTGGGGATGGGGGGTATCAGCCCCAGCATTTT

v_call: TRBV7-9
clone_size: NA
j_call: TRBJ1-6
d_call: TRBD1
cdr3_aa: CASSSTIIEGDRGSSPLHF
cdr3_nt: TGTGCCAGCAGCTCCACAATTATTGAGGGGGACAGGGGAAGTTCACCCCTCCACTTT

v_call: TRBV7-2
clone_size: once
j_call: TRBJ2-1
d_call: NA
cdr3_aa: CASSFGGLAIINEQFF
cdr3_nt: TGTGCCAGCAGCTTTGGGGGGCTAGCCATAATCAATGAGCAGTTCTTC

v_call: TRBV18
clone_size: NA
j_call: TRBJ1-2
d_call: NA
cdr3_aa: CASSLQGYGYTF
cdr3_nt: TGTGCCAGCTCACTACAGGGATATGGCTACACCTTC

v_call: TRBV5-1
clone_size: NA
j_call: TRBJ2-2
d_call: NA
cdr3_aa: CASSPRGFNTGELFF
cdr3_nt: TGCGCCAGCAGCCCTAGGGGCTTTAACACCGGGGAGCTGTTTTTT

v_call: TRBV30
clone_size: NA
j_call: TRBJ2-1
d_call: NA
cdr3_aa: CAWSVRFFDWAGKYNEQFF
cdr3_nt: TGTGCCTGGAGTGTACGATTTTTTGATTGGGCGGGGAAGTACAATGAGCAGTTCTTC

v_call: TRBV30
clone_size: NA
j_call: TRBJ1-2
d_call: NA
cdr3_aa: CAWSVRFTMPQIVGYTF
cdr3_nt: TGTGCCTGGAGTGTAAGATTCACTATGCCACAAATCGTCGGCTACACCTTC

v_call: TRBV29-1
clone_size: NA
j_call: TRBJ2-5
d_call: NA
cdr3_aa: CSVDLAGQGTQYF
cdr3_nt: TGCAGCGTTGATCTCGCCGGCCAGGGGACCCAGTACTTC

v_call: TRBV7-2
clone_size: NA
j_call: TRBJ1-1
d_call: TRBD1
cdr3_aa: CASGQGLNTEAFF
cdr3_nt: TGTGCCAGCGGACAGGGGTTGAACACTGAAGCTTTCTTT

v_call: TRBV19
clone_size: NA
j_call: TRBJ1-2
d_call: NA
cdr3_aa: CASSQQSNYGYTF
cdr3_nt: TGTGCCAGTAGCCAACAATCTAACTATGGCTACACCTTC

v_call: TRBV19
clone_size: once
j_call: TRBJ2-1
d_call: NA
cdr3_aa: CASSKTVYNEQFF
cdr3_nt: TGTGCCAGTAGTAAGACAGTCTACAATGAGCAGTTCTTC

v_call: TRBV19
clone_size: NA
j_call: TRBJ2-7
d_call: NA
cdr3_aa: CASSSRTGMLYF
cdr3_nt: TGTGCCAGTAGTTCTCGGACTGGTATGTTGTACTTC

v_call: TRBV5-8
clone_size: NA
j_call: TRBJ2-7
d_call: NA
cdr3_aa: CASSKDTFQDEQYF
cdr3_nt: TGTGCCAGCTCTAAAGACACTTTTCAGGACGAGCAGTACTTC

v_call: TRBV5-6
clone_size: NA
j_call: TRBJ2-5
d_call: NA
cdr3_aa: CASSSPRGPETQYF
cdr3_nt: TGTGCCAGCAGCTCCCCGAGGGGACCGGAGACCCAGTACTTC

v_call: TRBV7-2
clone_size: NA
j_call: TRBJ2-2
d_call: NA
cdr3_aa: CASSADRNTGELFF
cdr3_nt: TGTGCCAGCAGCGCGGACAGGAACACCGGGGAGCTGTTTTTT

v_call: TRBV19
clone_size: NA
j_call: TRBJ2-7
d_call: NA
cdr3_aa: CASRAQVSSSYEQYF
cdr3_nt: TGTGCCAGTAGGGCACAGGTCTCGAGCTCCTACGAGCAGTACTTC

v_call: TRBV19
clone_size: NA
j_call: TRBJ2-2
d_call: NA
cdr3_aa: CASTPFSGDRNFYMGAGELFF
cdr3_nt: TGTGCCAGTACCCCATTTAGTGGGGACCGAAACTTTTACATGGGCGCCGGGGAGCTGTTTTTT

v_call: TRBV7-2
clone_size: NA
j_call: TRBJ2-7
d_call: NA
cdr3_aa: CASSLEGAGPYEQYF
cdr3_nt: TGTGCCAGCAGCTTGGAAGGCGCAGGGCCCTACGAGCAGTACTTC

v_call: TRBV27
clone_size: once
j_call: TRBJ2-3
d_call: NA
cdr3_aa: CASTPADTQYF
cdr3_nt: TGTGCCAGCACCCCTGCAGATACGCAGTATTTT

v_call: TRBV10-3
clone_size: NA
j_call: TRBJ1-1
d_call: NA
cdr3_aa: CAISQGSRDEAFF
cdr3_nt: TGTGCCATCTCCCAGGGTTCTAGGGATGAAGCTTTCTTT